This passage covers 21 T cell receptor beta chains from one sample sequenced in a study of blood T cells in healthy people across ages. The use of a sample-barcoded 5' primer and a J-beta primer mix characterized a second PCR of about 7 to 12 cycles. TCRdb processed the 5' RACE reads anew with MiXCR; each CDR3 protein has one entry. This sample has about 720,000 distinct CDR3 sequences, with 22% found just once. The sample comprised blood. These TCRs come from a man between 65 and 85 years old in good health.

This chain uses TRBV6-6 with TRBJ2-7; the D is unclear. This CDR3 has 13 residues. Trimming cost V 4 bases and J 5 bases, with 12 bases left between them. In germline, CDR1 is MNHNY, CDR2 SVGAGI (reference sequence). CDR3 DNA sequence: TGTGCCAGCAGTTCCCTTCCTAGGGACGAGCAGTACTTC. It translates to CASSSLPRDEQYF.

This clonotype was detected only a few times. The rearrangement links TRBV5-1 to TRBJ2-7, with 9 bases that match TRBD1. From germline, CDR1 is SGHRS and CDR2 YFSETQ. The V segment lost 3 bases and the J segment 2 bases; nucleotides outside the gene matches: 6. This CDR3 has 15 residues. The CDR3 bases are TGCGCCAGCAGCTATACGGGACAGGGTGCCTACGAGCAGTACTTC. Translating it yields CASSYTGQGAYEQYF.

The chain joins TRBV7-9 to TRBJ1-2; TRBD1 aligns across 9 bases. CDR1 is SEHNR and CDR2 is FQNEAQ in the germline V gene (reference sequence). Losses at the gene ends were 0 bases for V and 6 bases for J; bases not matched to a gene: 5. This CDR3 has 15 residues. The CDR3 spells CASSLAWDRANGYTF. The CDR3 region has the DNA TGTGCCAGCAGCTTAGCGTGGGACAGGGCCAATGGCTACACCTTC.

For the CDR3, the DNA is TGTGCCAGCAAGGACAGGGTGGACACTGAAGCTTTCTTT. It yields the protein CASKDRVDTEAFF. The V gene is TRBV6-1, the J gene TRBJ1-1; 8 nucleotides match TRBD1. CDR1 is MNHNS and CDR2 is SASEGT in the germline V gene. V shed 7 bases and J 3 bases; nucleotides not matched to a gene: 4. The CDR3 spans 13 residues.

The J gene is TRBJ2-1, the V gene TRBV11-1, with TRBD2 matching 9 bases. Germline V CDR1 and CDR2: SGHAT, FQDESV (reference sequence). Trimming took 1 base from V and 7 from J; bases not matched to a gene: 8. The CDR3 runs 16 residues. CDR3 sequence (DNA): TGTGCCAGCAGCTTAGTCACACGTAGCGGGAGTAATGAGCAGTTCTTC. Translated: CASSLVTRSGSNEQFF.

This clonotype was seen more than once but under ten times. As DNA, the CDR3 is TGTGCCAGCAGCAAAGGACACAGCTCCTACGAGCAGTACTTC. It translates to CASSKGHSSYEQYF. The rearrangement links TRBV21-1 to TRBJ2-7. TRBV21-1 is listed as a pseudogene. The CDR3 has 14 amino acids.

The genes are TRBV4-3 and TRBJ2-5; no firm D call. Germline V CDR1 and CDR2: LGHNA, YSLEER. CDR3 length: 14 residues. The ends were cut back, 2 bases at V and 2 bases at J, with 9 bases in the middle. The CDR3 coding sequence is TGCGCCAGCAGCCAAATCGGAGCGCAAGAGACCCAGTACTTC. It encodes CASSQIGAQETQYF.

The chain has TRBV7-9 and TRBJ1-1; TRBD1 aligns across 8 bases. The V and J ends lost 2 bases and 1 base, in that order; junction bases with no gene match: 12. The CDR3 loop spans 18 amino acids. Germline assignment: CDR1 SEHNR and CDR2 FQNEAQ (reference sequence). CDR3 sequence reads: CASSLHRQGFYWNTEAFF. The CDR3 nucleotides read TGTGCCAGCAGCTTACATAGACAGGGGTTTTATTGGAACACTGAAGCTTTCTTT.

The rearrangement links TRBV20-1 to TRBJ1-4, with 11 bases that match TRBD1. The CDR3 covers 15 residues. The junction had 9 bases not matched to a gene; V was cut back by 5 bases and J by 7 bases. Germline V CDR1 and CDR2: DFQATT, SNEGSKA (reference sequence). The DNA of the CDR3 is TGCAGTGCTTCGGACAGGGGGCAGGGGGGTGAAAAACTGTTTTTT. It is translated as CSASDRGQGGEKLFF.

There are a few counts of this clonotype. This chain connects TRBV28 to TRBJ2-4, with D unresolved. V dropped 3 bases and J dropped 9 bases, with 6 bases sitting between them. Germline values: CDR1 MDHEN, CDR2 SYDVKM. The CDR3 runs 11 residues. The CDR3 region is CASSFGAIQYF. The CDR3 DNA sequence: TGTGCCAGCAGTTTTGGTGCCATTCAGTACTTC.

DNA of the CDR3: TGCAGTGCTAGAAGTAGAGGAGTACTCATAGCCAAAAACATTCAGTACTTC. Residues: CSARSRGVLIAKNIQYF. The chain is built from TRBV20-1 and TRBJ2-4; unclear D gene. Trimming cost V 2 bases and J 0 bases, with 17 bases left between them. Germline CDR1 DFQATT, CDR2 SNEGSKA (reference sequence). The CDR3 contains 17 residues.

This clonotype has only a few counts. V gene TRBV7-3 combines with J gene TRBJ2-1, with 14 positions matching TRBD2. Germline CDR1 reads SGHTA; CDR2 reads FQGTGA. The V and J ends lost 0 bases and 15 bases, in that order; junction bases with no gene match: 4. The CDR3 runs 14 residues. The CDR3: CASSLTGLAGALFF. CDR3 in DNA: TGTGCCAGCAGCTTAACGGGACTAGCGGGAGCGTTGTTCTTC.

The table lists this clonotype with a few counts. This chain uses TRBV7-9 with TRBJ1-4; tentatively, D is TRBD1 (5 bases). V was shortened by 5 bases and J by 0 bases, with 13 bases between the two germline ends. Germline lookup yields CDR1 SEHNR and CDR2 FQNEAQ (reference sequence). The CDR3 has 16 residues. Here the CDR3 DNA reads TGTGCCAGCAGCACAACGTTGGGGCCAACTAATGAAAAACTGTTTTTT. Protein: CASSTTLGPTNEKLFF.

This clonotype was observed a few times. The gene calls are TRBV9 and TRBJ2-2; tentative D call: TRBD2 (6 bases). This CDR3 spans 16 amino acids. CDR1 and CDR2 from the germline V gene are SGDLS and YYNGEE. V was cut by 4 bases and J by 1 base, with 14 bases left in between. For the CDR3, the DNA is TGTGCCAGCAGCACGGCGGGACCGGTGAACACCGGGGAGCTGTTTTTT. This sequence encodes CASSTAGPVNTGELFF.

The gene calls are TRBV29-1 and TRBJ2-1; D is possibly TRBD2 (7 bases). The CDR3 extends over 15 amino acids. Germline values: CDR1 SQVTM, CDR2 ANQGSEA. The V end lost 4 bases, the J end lost 3 bases, and 16 bases lay between the germline ends. The CDR3 spells CSVVPRGGSYNEQFF. The CDR3, as DNA: TGCAGCGTTGTGCCGCGCGGGGGCAGCTACAATGAGCAGTTCTTC.

This clonotype was seen a single time. The chain has TRBV29-1 and TRBJ2-1; weak D call: TRBD2 (5 bases). Deletions cut 3 bases from V and 6 bases from J, with 12 bases between. This CDR3 has 13 residues. From germline, CDR1 is SQVTM and CDR2 ANQGSEA. The CDR3 DNA reads as TGCAGCGTTGAGGGGAGATTCGGCAATGAGCAGTTCTTC. This encodes CSVEGRFGNEQFF.

This clonotype was counted between two and nine times. The chain has TRBV3-1 and TRBJ1-3; D is uncertain. V lost 0 bases and J 7 bases, leaving 13 bases between the germline ends. The germline gives CDR1 LGHDT, CDR2 YNNKEL (reference sequence). The length of the CDR3 is 15 residues. In DNA, the CDR3 is TGTGCCAGCAGCCAAGATGCTGGGGAATGGAACACCATATATTTT. This encodes CASSQDAGEWNTIYF.

This clonotype came up a few times. The chain employs TRBV12-3 or TRBV12-4 and TRBJ1-2; no clear D. Trimming pared 3 bases from V and 3 bases from J, leaving 14 bases between. The CDR3 has 15 residues. The CDR3 sequence: CASSFRLSGDYGYTF. CDR3 DNA: TGTGCCAGCAGTTTCCGCCTTTCCGGAGACTATGGCTACACCTTC.

This clonotype was seen more than once but under ten times. CDR3 sequence: CATRGGTSNTEAFF. CDR3 bases: TGTGCCACCCGGGGGGGTACCTCGAACACTGAAGCTTTCTTT. The J gene is TRBJ1-1, the V gene TRBV25-1; a possible D gene is TRBD1 (5 bases). Germline assignment: CDR1 MGHDK and CDR2 SYGVNS. V lost 10 bases to trimming and J lost 1 base, with 16 bases between them. The CDR3 totals 14 residues.

The rearrangement joins TRBV5-1 to TRBJ2-3; D gene uncertain. Per the germline V gene, CDR1 is SGHRS and CDR2 is YFSETQ. The CDR3 is 15 residues long. V gave up 3 bases and J gave up 2 bases, with 13 bases separating them. The CDR3 DNA follows: TGCGCCAGCAGCTCCCGTCTTGGGGTCACAGATACGCAGTATTTT. As protein: CASSSRLGVTDTQYF.

V gene TRBV10-3 combines with J gene TRBJ1-5, with 7 bases identical to TRBD1. The germline gives CDR1 ENHRY, CDR2 SYGVKD. Unmatched junction bases numbered 8, after V lost 6 bases and J lost 3 bases. The CDR3 extends over 15 amino acids. The CDR3 coding sequence is TGTGCCATCAGCCGCAGGGGGTCCCACAATCAGCCCCAGCATTTT. Its translation: CAISRRGSHNQPQHF.